These 21 T cell receptor beta chains were sequenced from one sample in a study of T cell responses to AZD1222 COVID-19 vaccine. Sequencing was performed with immunoSEQ multiplex PCR; in TCRdb, only in-frame clones are kept and a portion is missing. The table shows 90,000 to 95,000 clones, with about nine tenths occurring only once. The specimen was peripheral blood, collected on day 0 of AZD1222 vaccination. These receptors all come from an adult in good health.

The table lists this clone with a few counts. The genes are TRBV27 and TRBJ1-5; D ambiguous. The germline V and J ends were trimmed by 5 bases and 6 bases, with 17 bases remaining between them. Germline loops: CDR1 MNHEY, CDR2 SMNVEV (reference sequence). The CDR3 contains 15 residues. The CDR3 nucleotides are TGTGCCAGCAGTCCCCGACCCAGACTGGGTCAGCCCCAGCATTTT. It is translated as CASSPRPRLGQPQHF.

The CDR3 loop reads CASSLGTVLSGELFF. The CDR3 DNA follows: TGTGCCAGCAGCTTGGGGACAGTATTGAGCGGGGAGCTGTTTTTT. J is TRBJ2-2 and V is TRBV11-2, with TRBD1 matching over 7 bases. The V segment lost 3 bases and the J segment 7 bases; nucleotides outside the gene matches: 8. This CDR3 has 15 residues. Germline-derived CDR1 and CDR2 are SGHAT and FQNNGV.

The genes are TRBV19 and TRBJ2-3; D uncertain. The CDR3 runs 14 residues. The germline V and J ends were trimmed by 10 bases and 2 bases, with 16 bases remaining between them. Germline assignment: CDR1 LNHDA and CDR2 SQIVND (reference sequence). CDR3 amino acids: CATTDDPSTDTQYF. In nucleotides, the CDR3 is TGTGCCACTACAGATGATCCCTCCACAGATACGCAGTATTTT.

The chain links TRBV7-3 to TRBJ1-3, with D possibly being TRBD1 (6 bases). CDR3 length equals 15 residues. The V end was cut by 5 bases, the J end by 4 bases, with 15 bases between. Germline V gene lookup returns CDR1 SGHTA and CDR2 FQGTGA. The CDR3 reads CASSPHGGEGNTIYF. The DNA of the CDR3 is TGTGCCAGCAGCCCCCACGGGGGCGAGGGAAACACCATATATTTT.

The rearrangement joins TRBV4-1 to TRBJ1-1; D ambiguous. Looked up from germline, CDR1 is MGHRA and CDR2 is YSYEKL. The V end was cut by 4 bases, the J end by 1 base, with 7 bases between. The length of the CDR3 is 13 residues. CDR3 sequence: CASSRLANTEAFF. The CDR3 DNA sequence: TGCGCCAGCAGCCGCCTAGCGAACACTGAAGCTTTCTTT.

Regarding this clone: The junction shows a germline mismatch at one end, possibly a read error. The CDR3 loop is CASSVALGQGYNEQFF. The CDR3 DNA follows: TGTGCCAGCAGCGTAGCTTTAGGACAGGGGTACAATGAGCAGTTCTTC. The chain has TRBV7-9 and TRBJ2-1, with 9 nucleotides matching TRBD1. From germline, CDR1 is SEHNR and CDR2 FQNEAQ (reference sequence). This CDR3 comprises 16 residues.

This clone was seen only once. The rearrangement uses TRBV21-1 and TRBJ1-6. TRBV21-1 is tagged as a pseudogene. The CDR3 spans 16 residues. In nucleotides, the CDR3 is TGTGCCAGCAGCAAAGCAGGTAAGGCAGGACTCCCACCCCTCCACTTT. It yields the protein CASSKAGKAGLPPLHF.

This chain connects TRBV6-1 to TRBJ2-5; 9 nucleotides line up with TRBD1. Per the germline V gene, CDR1 is MNHNS and CDR2 is SASEGT. J lost 0 bases, V lost 10 bases, and 6 bases had no gene match. This CDR3 has 14 residues. DNA for the CDR3: TGTGCCACCTGGGACAGGGCGTACCAAGAGACCCAGTACTTC. Translation: CATWDRAYQETQYF.

The rearrangement joins TRBV5-1 to TRBJ2-5; the D gene could be TRBD1 or TRBD2 (5 bases each). With 0 bases removed from V and 6 bases from J, the gap between germline ends came to 9 bases. Germline V gene lookup returns CDR1 SGHRS and CDR2 YFSETQ. This CDR3 is built from 13 residues. The CDR3 sequence is CASSLGDEKTQYF. The CDR3 nucleotides are TGCGCCAGCAGCTTGGGGGACGAGAAGACCCAGTACTTC.

The V call is TRBV18, the J call TRBJ1-2; D might be TRBD1 (5 bases). The germline V and J ends were trimmed by 3 bases and 3 bases, with 8 bases remaining between them. The CDR3 contains 13 residues. CDR1 KGHSH and CDR2 LQKENI come from the germline V gene. This chain's CDR3 is CASSPRDDYGYTF. Here the CDR3 DNA reads TGTGCCAGCTCACCCCGGGACGACTATGGCTACACCTTC.

The V call is TRBV24-1, the J call TRBJ2-3, with D perhaps matching TRBD2 (5 bases). The V gene's germline CDR1 is KGHDR and CDR2 SFDVKD. Trimming cost V 5 bases and J 4 bases, with 18 bases left between them. The CDR3 is made up of 16 amino acids. CDR3 residues: CATSVVSGTGSDTQYF. CDR3 nucleotides: TGTGCCACCAGTGTCGTTAGTGGAACGGGGTCAGATACGCAGTATTTT.

The chain joins TRBV10-3 to TRBJ2-5; a possible D gene is TRBD1 (6 bases). Trimming removed 6 bases from V and 5 bases from J, with 19 bases in between. The CDR3 runs 15 residues. Germline-derived CDR1 and CDR2 are ENHRY and SYGVKD. In DNA form, the CDR3 reads TGTGCCATCAGCGAAACAGGGACCTCCGGGGAGACCCAGTACTTC. Its protein is CAISETGTSGETQYF.

The genes are TRBV12-5 and TRBJ2-7, with 7 bases that match TRBD1. The CDR3 loop spans 13 amino acids. J was trimmed by 3 bases and V by 7 bases; bases with no gene match: 6. Germline assignment: CDR1 LGHNT and CDR2 FRNRAP. Written as DNA, the CDR3 is TGTGCTAGTGCCCTGGGACAGCTCTACGAGCAGTACTTC. Amino acid sequence: CASALGQLYEQYF.

The chain combines TRBV15 with TRBJ1-5; D gene uncertain. The CDR3 has 17 residues. V was clipped by 0 bases and J by 1 base, with 13 bases between them. Germline CDR1 and CDR2: LNHNV and YYDKDF (reference sequence). The CDR3 DNA reads TGTGCCACCAGCAGAGATTTGGCACCTAACAGCAATCAGCCCCAGCATTTT. It codes for CATSRDLAPNSNQPQHF.

The rearrangement joins TRBV2 to TRBJ2-2; 7 nucleotides agree with TRBD2. The CDR3 is 12 amino acids. The J segment lost 6 bases and the V segment lost 8 bases, leaving 3 bases of the junction unmatched. Germline CDR1 and CDR2: SNHLY and FYNNEI. The CDR3 spells CASRLAAGELFF. The DNA for the CDR3 is TGTGCCAGCCGACTAGCCGCCGGGGAGCTGTTTTTT.

The rearrangement uses TRBV18 and TRBJ2-4, with 8 bases aligning to TRBD1. From germline, CDR1 is KGHSH and CDR2 LQKENI. J lost 5 bases, V lost 3 bases, and 9 bases had no gene match. The CDR3 consists of 16 residues. The CDR3 is CASSPPEQGDENIQYF. The CDR3 DNA follows: TGTGCCAGCTCACCCCCGGAACAGGGGGACGAAAACATTCAGTACTTC.

The CDR3 protein is CASSLDPATYGYTF. Written as DNA, the CDR3 is TGTGCCAGCAGTTTGGACCCCGCAACCTATGGCTACACCTTC. J is TRBJ1-2 and V is TRBV28, with D uncertain. Germline CDR1 and CDR2: MDHEN and SYDVKM. The CDR3 is made up of 14 amino acids. Trimming cost V 3 bases and J 4 bases, with 12 bases left between them.

The V and J genes are TRBV11-2 and TRBJ1-4; D remains unclear. Germline lookup yields CDR1 SGHAT and CDR2 FQNNGV. V lost 5 bases, J lost 2 bases, and 12 bases lay in between. The CDR3 loop spans 15 amino acids. As DNA, the CDR3 is TGTGCCAGCAGCGGCTTTGCGGGGACTAATGAAAAACTGTTTTTT. It translates to CASSGFAGTNEKLFF.

CDR3 loop: CASSADRGWGYGYTF. In DNA form, the CDR3 reads TGTGCCAGCAGCGCCGACAGGGGGTGGGGCTATGGCTACACCTTC. This sequence joins TRBV7-2 and TRBJ1-2; the match to TRBD1 covers 9 bases. V trimming: 5 bases; J trimming: 4 bases; junction bases outside the gene matches: 8. The CDR3 totals 15 residues. CDR1 and CDR2 (germline): SGHTA, FQGNSA.

CDR3 region: CASSRRPYEQYF. DNA of the CDR3: TGTGCCAGCAGCCGTCGCCCCTACGAGCAGTACTTC. The V call is TRBV5-6, the J call TRBJ2-7; D remains unclear. The CDR3 length is 12 residues. The germline V gene encodes CDR1 SGHDT and CDR2 YYEEEE. V lost 4 bases and J lost 2, with 7 bases in between.

This CDR3 reads CASSPGGLDNQPQHF. CDR3 nucleotides: TGCGCCAGCAGCCCAGGGGGCTTGGACAATCAGCCCCAGCATTTT. V is TRBV5-1 and J is TRBJ1-5, with 8 bases matching TRBD1. Germline CDR1 and CDR2: SGHRS and YFSETQ. V was pared by 4 bases and J by 3 bases, with 6 bases of the junction left unmatched. This CDR3 has 15 amino acids.